The 19 T cell receptor beta chains below come from one sample, sequenced in a study of blood T cells in healthy people across ages. For the second PCR, which ran for about 7 to 11 cycles, a sample-barcoded 5' primer and a J-beta primer mix were used. TCRdb redid the calling of the 5' RACE reads with MiXCR, one entry per CDR3 protein. This table has fewer than 900,000 distinct CDR3 sequences, approximately 35% appearing once. The sequencing input was blood. The receptors here all came from a man in his late teens or twenties in good health.

On this clonotype: The junction differs from germline at one of its ends, possibly a read error. The rearrangement joins TRBV5-1 to TRBJ2-7; D is unclear. This CDR3 region has 17 residues. CDR1 and CDR2 from the germline V gene are SGHRS and YFSETQ. The CDR3 sequence: CASSLGVSVENRYERYF. DNA for the CDR3: TGCGCCAGCAGCTTGGGGGTGTCTGTCGAAAACCGCTACGAGCGGTACTTC.

The CDR3 sequence is CASSLRPGDGTYEQYF. CDR3 nucleotide sequence: TGTGCCAGCAGCTTGCGGCCTGGGGACGGAACCTACGAGCAGTACTTC. The gene calls are TRBV5-6 and TRBJ2-4; the D gene could be TRBD1 or TRBD2 (5 bases each). TRBJ2-7 matches the DNA end more closely, so the J call is doubtful. The CDR3 totals 16 residues. Germline loops: CDR1 SGHDT, CDR2 YYEEEE.

The rearrangement joins TRBV2 to TRBJ1-6, with no clear D. Deletions cut 8 bases from V and 3 bases from J, with 8 bases between. Germline-derived CDR1 and CDR2 are SNHLY and FYNNEI. This CDR3 is 13 amino acids long. CDR3: CASVLFYNSPLHF. CDR3 in DNA: TGTGCCAGCGTACTATTCTATAATTCACCCCTCCACTTT.

This clonotype was picked up many times. V and J are TRBV20-1 and TRBJ2-5; tentative D call: TRBD2 (5 bases). Germline loops: CDR1 DFQATT, CDR2 SNEGSKA (reference sequence). This CDR3 contains 15 residues. The V gene lost 2 bases and the J gene lost 2 bases, with 15 bases spanning the gap. The DNA for the CDR3 is TGCAGTGCTAGACCCGACTACTTGGAGCAAGAGACCCAGTACTTC. It yields the protein CSARPDYLEQETQYF.

The genes are TRBV6-6 and TRBJ2-4, with 9 bases that match TRBD1. The DNA matches TRBJ2-7 better at its end, which makes the J call doubtful. The CDR3 contains 15 residues. Germline loops: CDR1 MNHNY, CDR2 SVGAGI (reference sequence). DNA for the CDR3: TGTGCCAGCAGTTACACCGGGACAGGGTCGGGCGAGCAGTACTTC. The encoded protein is CASSYTGTGSGEQYF.

This clonotype came up a few times. The gene calls are TRBV7-8 and TRBJ2-1; no clear D. V lost 1 base to trimming and J lost 0 bases, with 10 bases between them. The CDR3 has 16 residues. The germline CDR1 and CDR2 sequences are SGHVS and FQNEAQ. The CDR3 nucleotides read TGTGCCAGCAGCTTAGAGTGGTCAAGCTCCTACAATGAGCAGTTCTTC. This gives the protein CASSLEWSSSYNEQFF.

The chain is built from TRBV7-9 and TRBJ1-4; D call uncertain. V lost 8 bases, J lost 4 bases, and 14 bases lay in between. CDR1 is SEHNR and CDR2 is FQNEAQ in the germline V gene (reference sequence). The CDR3 totals 14 residues. CDR3: CASGRGENNEKLFF. The CDR3 DNA follows: TGTGCCAGCGGCCGGGGAGAGAATAATGAAAAACTGTTTTTT.

The rearrangement links TRBV6-5 to TRBJ2-1, with 11 positions matching TRBD2. The CDR3 is 15 amino acids. From germline, CDR1 is MNHEY and CDR2 SVGAGI. V was clipped by 2 bases and J by 6 bases; unmatched bases: 3. The CDR3 reads CASSYGTSGCNEQFF. The CDR3 DNA reads as TGTGCCAGCAGTTACGGGACTAGCGGATGCAATGAGCAGTTCTTC.

This clonotype was seen repeatedly, ten times or more. The chain couples TRBV10-3 to TRBJ2-1; 7 positions agree with TRBD1. This CDR3 comprises 13 residues. From germline, CDR1 is ENHRY and CDR2 SYGVKD. The V segment lost 6 bases and the J segment 9 bases; nucleotides outside the gene matches: 8. In nucleotides, the CDR3 is TGTGCCATCAGGACTGACAGGGTAGGTGAGCAGTTCTTC. It encodes CAIRTDRVGEQFF.

This chain links TRBV12-3 or TRBV12-4 with TRBJ2-7; TRBD2 agrees at 7 bases. There are 14 residues in the CDR3. J gave up 6 bases and V 2 bases, and 7 bases lay outside the gene matches. The CDR3 coding sequence is TGTGCCAGCAGTTTATTCGGCGGGAGTTCCGAGCAGTACTTC. This gives the protein CASSLFGGSSEQYF.

The V and J genes are TRBV30 and TRBJ2-3; possibly TRBD1 for D (6 bases). The V gene's germline CDR1 is GTSNPN and CDR2 SVGIG (reference sequence). The CDR3 covers 14 residues. The V end lost 0 bases, the J end lost 5 bases, and 12 bases lay between the germline ends. CDR3 DNA: TGTGCCTGGAGTGTGGTCCAGGGGAAAGATACGCAGTATTTT. Translating it yields CAWSVVQGKDTQYF. The full variable domain, with the rest looked up from reference TRBV30 and TRBJ2-3, is SQTIHQWPATLVQPVGSPLSLECTVEGTSNPNLYWYRQAAGRGLQLLFYSVGIGQISSEVPQNLSASRPQDRQFILSSKKLLLSDSGFYLCAWSVVQGKDTQYFGPGTRLTVL.

This clonotype was seen only a few times. This sequence joins TRBV20-1 and TRBJ1-6; no firm D call. The CDR3 spans 14 residues. The V end lost 1 base, the J end lost 7 bases, and 11 bases lay between the germline ends. The germline gives CDR1 DFQATT, CDR2 SNEGSKA (reference sequence). CDR3 loop: CSARVGRENSPLHF. In DNA form, the CDR3 reads TGCAGTGCTAGAGTGGGCAGAGAGAATTCACCCCTCCACTTT.

This clonotype was seen a few times. Relative to the germline gene, one junction end is altered; a read error may explain this. V is TRBV5-1 and J is TRBJ2-5; D uncertain. Germline values: CDR1 SGHRS, CDR2 YFSETQ. The CDR3 is made up of 12 amino acids. The CDR3 sequence is CASSLKGNEQYF. The DNA for the CDR3 is TGTGCCAGCAGCTTAAAGGGAAATGAGCAGTACTTC.

J is TRBJ1-3 and V is TRBV20-1, with D possibly TRBD1 on 6 matching bases. The CDR3 totals 15 residues. Trimming pared 5 bases from V and 0 bases from J, leaving 14 bases between. CDR1 DFQATT and CDR2 SNEGSKA come from the germline V gene (reference sequence). This CDR3 reads CSAPHGQSSGNTIYF. CDR3 nucleotide sequence: TGCAGTGCTCCTCACGGACAGAGCTCTGGAAACACCATATATTTT.

This chain uses TRBV7-9 with TRBJ1-3; 7 bases are a match to TRBD1. The CDR3 covers 16 residues. V shed 4 bases and J 1 base; nucleotides not matched to a gene: 7. Germline V gene sequence: CDR1 SEHNR, CDR2 FQNEAQ (reference sequence). The CDR3 spells CASSSLTGFSGNTIYF. The CDR3 DNA follows: TGTGCCAGCAGCTCGCTGACAGGGTTTTCTGGAAACACCATATATTTT.

The J gene is TRBJ1-2, the V gene TRBV6-2 or TRBV6-3; D may be TRBD1 (5 bases). Trimming took 6 bases from V and 7 from J, leaving 18 bases between them. Germline V CDR1 and CDR2: MNHEY, SVGEGT. This CDR3 comprises 14 residues. CDR3 sequence reads: CASRSLAGRGGYTF. CDR3 nucleotide sequence: TGTGCCAGCAGGTCTCTCGCAGGGCGGGGTGGCTACACCTTC.

The chain employs TRBV27 and TRBJ2-7; D gene ambiguous. V gave up 5 bases and J gave up 1 base, with 15 bases separating them. Per germline, CDR1 MNHEY and CDR2 SMNVEV (reference sequence). The CDR3 runs to 15 residues. CDR3 DNA sequence: TGTGCCAGCAGTCCCCGTGCCCTGGGGTCCTACGAGCAGTACTTC. Translating it yields CASSPRALGSYEQYF.

This clonotype has a count of ten or more. The rearrangement joins TRBV6-2 or TRBV6-3 to TRBJ2-3; 8 bases match TRBD2. CDR1 MNHEY and CDR2 SVGEGT come from the germline V gene. This CDR3 has 16 residues. V was pared by 6 bases and J by 3 bases, with 11 bases of the junction left unmatched. Here the CDR3 reads CASSLLLAGKTDTQYF. The CDR3 DNA is TGTGCCAGCAGCCTACTTTTAGCGGGGAAAACAGATACGCAGTATTTT.

The chain uses TRBV20-1 and TRBJ1-1, with a weak D call TRBD1 (6 bases). The CDR3 is made up of 14 amino acids. Per the germline V gene, CDR1 is DFQATT and CDR2 is SNEGSKA (reference sequence). Trimming took off 3 bases at V and 5 bases at J, with 16 bases between the two ends. As DNA, the CDR3 is TGCAGTGCTAGGCGATACAGGGCGGGTACTGAAGCTTTCTTT. It translates to CSARRYRAGTEAFF.